This is a list of T cell receptor beta chains from one sample in a study of cytomegalovirus exposure and HLA in healthy donors. Measured with immunoSEQ multiplex PCR; TCRdb has only the in-frame clones, and not every one. The sample holds about 65,000 clones, 70% to 80% seen once. Sequencing was done on a sample of PBMCs. Receptor source: a girl aged 10 to 17 in good health and CMV-seropositive. Both conserved end residues are part of each CDR3. Fields, in order: D gene, clone size, V gene, J gene, CDR3 protein, CDR3 DNA. A D gene is named only where the DNA matches it firmly. The size entry is marked missing in some rows and otherwise reads once, few, many or a size class.

TRBD1	NA	TRBV4-3	TRBJ2-5	CASSPGTDQETQYF	TGCGCCAGCAGCCCCGGGACAGACCAAGAGACCCAGTACTTC
TRBD2	NA	TRBV7-9	TRBJ2-7	CASSQTSVTSKFDEQYF	TGTGCCAGCAGCCAAACCTCAGTGACTAGCAAATTTGACGAGCAGTACTTC
TRBD1	NA	TRBV5-1	TRBJ1-2	CASSLGTGEYGYTF	TGCGCCAGCAGCCTCGGGACAGGGGAGTATGGCTACACCTTC
TRBD1	NA	TRBV29-1	TRBJ1-2	CSVGGDRGRGYGYTF	TGCAGCGTTGGGGGTGACAGGGGGAGAGGCTATGGCTACACCTTC
NA	NA	TRBV7-9	TRBJ2-7	CASSTGHRDEQYF	TGTGCCAGCAGCACGGGCCACAGGGACGAGCAGTACTTC
TRBD1	few	TRBV6-5	TRBJ1-3	CASRKTGGGNTIYF	TGTGCCAGCAGGAAGACAGGGGGCGGAAACACCATATATTTT
TRBD1	NA	TRBV30	TRBJ1-1	CAWTRGSTEAFF	TGTGCCTGGACCAGGGGGAGTACTGAAGCTTTCTTT
TRBD1	NA	TRBV6-5	TRBJ1-2	CATLGQGDYGYTF	TGTGCCACCTTGGGACAGGGGGACTATGGCTACACCTTC
NA	NA	TRBV6-1	TRBJ1-5	CASSLVFKLNQPQHF	TGTGCCAGCAGCCTAGTTTTTAAGCTCAATCAGCCCCAGCATTTT
NA	NA	TRBV29-1	TRBJ2-7	CSVGVDSYDEQYF	TGCAGCGTTGGCGTCGACTCCTACGACGAGCAGTACTTC
NA	NA	TRBV9	TRBJ1-1	CASSVVGEGTEAFF	TGTGCCAGCAGCGTAGTTGGCGAGGGCACTGAAGCTTTCTTT
NA	NA	TRBV5-1	TRBJ2-4	CASSLGGGNFENIQYF	TGCGCCAGCAGCTTGGGCGGCGGGAACTTCGAAAACATTCAGTACTTC
TRBD2	NA	TRBV7-2	TRBJ2-2	CASSLEGGAGELFF	TGTGCCAGCAGCTTAGAGGGAGGGGCCGGGGAGCTGTTTTTT
NA	NA	TRBV27	TRBJ2-1	CASSPRLDIEQFF	TGTGCCAGCAGTCCCCGACTAGATATTGAGCAGTTCTTC
TRBD1	few	TRBV6-6	TRBJ2-7	CASSPGTAYEQYF	TGTGCCAGCAGTCCAGGGACAGCCTACGAGCAGTACTTC
NA	NA	TRBV30	TRBJ2-5	CAWGPKETQYF	TGTGCCTGGGGGCCAAAAGAGACCCAGTACTTC
NA	NA	TRBV7-2	TRBJ1-2	CASSLDGRDGYTF	TGTGCCAGCAGCTTAGACGGGAGGGATGGCTACACCTTC
TRBD2	NA	TRBV2	TRBJ2-2	CASSDGFGTSGNTGELFF	TGTGCCAGCAGTGATGGTTTTGGGACTAGCGGGAACACCGGGGAGCTGTTTTTT
NA	few	TRBV30	TRBJ1-2	CACGGYYGYTF	TGTGCCTGTGGGGGCTACTATGGCTACACCTTC
NA	NA	TRBV28	TRBJ1-1	CASALGVPSEAFF	TGTGCCAGCGCGTTAGGGGTCCCCTCTGAAGCTTTCTTT
NA	NA	TRBV14	TRBJ1-1	CASSQGLNKNTEAFF	TGTGCCAGCAGCCAAGGTCTGAACAAGAACACTGAAGCTTTCTTT
NA	NA	TRBV7-9	TRBJ1-6	CASSLIQGSNSPLHF	TGTGCCAGCAGCTTAATTCAGGGGAGTAATTCACCCCTCCACTTT
TRBD1	NA	TRBV30	TRBJ2-7	CAWTGTDFSYEQYF	TGTGCCTGGACCGGGACAGACTTCTCCTACGAGCAGTACTTC
TRBD2	NA	TRBV4-3	TRBJ2-1	CASSQNSGSMFF	TGCGCCAGCAGCCAAAATAGCGGGAGTATGTTCTTC
NA	NA	TRBV6-6	TRBJ2-2	CASSRRAGPNTGELFF	TGTGCCAGCAGTCGCAGGGCTGGTCCGAACACCGGGGAGCTGTTTTTT
TRBD2	NA	TRBV10-2	TRBJ2-5	CASSDGLAWETQYF	TGCGCCAGCAGTGATGGACTAGCATGGGAGACCCAGTACTTC
NA	NA	TRBV29-1	TRBJ2-3	CSVGNGEDTQYF	TGCAGCGTTGGAAATGGGGAGGATACGCAGTATTTT
NA	NA	TRBV28	TRBJ1-1	CASSRPTENTEAFF	TGTGCCAGCAGCAGACCGACAGAGAACACTGAAGCTTTCTTT
NA	NA	TRBV6-5	TRBJ2-1	CASRRTRGNEQFF	TGTGCCAGCCGACGAACCAGGGGAAATGAGCAGTTCTTC
NA	few	TRBV5-1	TRBJ1-1	CASSLGRQEAFF	TGCGCCAGCAGCTTGGGACGACAGGAAGCTTTCTTT
TRBD2	NA	TRBV4-2	TRBJ2-3	CASSPGVLAGALGTDTQYF	TGTGCCAGCAGCCCTGGGGTGTTAGCGGGGGCCCTTGGCACAGATACGCAGTATTTT
NA	NA	TRBV5-1	TRBJ2-1	CASSPMSGASSYNEQFF	TGCGCCAGCAGCCCCATGTCAGGGGCGAGCTCCTACAATGAGCAGTTCTTC
NA	NA	TRBV6-5	TRBJ1-6	CASRGQSSYNSPLHF	TGTGCCAGCAGAGGACAGAGCTCCTATAATTCACCCCTCCACTTT
TRBD1	NA	TRBV11-2	TRBJ1-2	CASSLTGQKVSEGYTF	TGTGCCAGCAGCCTGACGGGACAGAAGGTTTCTGAGGGCTACACCTTC
TRBD1	NA	TRBV4-3	TRBJ1-2	CASSRQGASGYTF	TGCGCCAGCAGCAGACAGGGGGCAAGTGGCTACACCTTC
NA	NA	TRBV4-3	TRBJ2-1	CASSQTIGVNEQFF	TGCGCCAGCAGCCAGACTATCGGGGTAAATGAGCAGTTCTTC
NA	once	TRBV30	TRBJ1-1	CAWTRGGEAFF	TGTGCCTGGACGCGGGGTGGTGAAGCTTTCTTT
NA	NA	TRBV5-1	TRBJ1-1	CASSLGSAEVREAFF	TGCGCCAGCAGCTTGGGGAGCGCCGAAGTCCGGGAAGCTTTCTTT
NA	NA	TRBV29-1	TRBJ1-1	CSVEPQAGYTEAFF	TGCAGCGTTGAACCCCAGGCGGGTTACACTGAAGCTTTCTTT
NA	NA	TRBV4-1	TRBJ1-5	CASSHDSSVGNQPQHF	TGCGCCAGCAGCCACGACAGTTCCGTCGGGAATCAGCCCCAGCATTTT